Shown below are 28 T cell receptor beta chains from a single sample sequenced in a study of control samples from healthy donors and cancer patients. TCRdb's copy holds only in-frame clones and misses some; the assay was immunoSEQ multiplex PCR. The sample consists of around 110,000 clones, 88% of them appearing once. Sample: blood. Receptors originate from a woman in her seventies in good health.

The CDR3 nucleotides read TGCGCCAGCAGCAGGGAACCGACAGGGACGGGGGCTGAAGCTTTCTTT. It translates to CASSREPTGTGAEAFF. V usage is TRBV5-1 and J usage is TRBJ1-1; 7 positions agree with TRBD1. The J segment lost 6 bases and the V segment lost 4 bases, leaving 15 bases of the junction unmatched. The CDR3 contains 16 residues. Germline loops: CDR1 SGHRS, CDR2 YFSETQ. The complete variable domain, with remaining parts taken from reference TRBV5-1 and TRBJ1-1, reads KAGVTQTPRYLIKTRGQQVTLSCSPISGHRSVSWYQQTPGQGLQFLFEYFSETQRNKGNFPGRFSGRQFSNSRSEMNVSTLELGDSALYLCASSREPTGTGAEAFFGQGTRLTVV.

This chain joins TRBV5-1 and TRBJ2-2, with TRBD1 identical over 7 bases. This CDR3 is built from 15 residues. Looked up from germline, CDR1 is SGHRS and CDR2 is YFSETQ. The J segment lost 0 bases and the V segment lost 5 bases, leaving 4 bases of the junction unmatched. This CDR3 reads CASSRGQANTGELFF. The CDR3 coding sequence is TGCGCCAGCAGTCGAGGACAGGCGAACACCGGGGAGCTGTTTTTT.

Here the CDR3 reads CAISGARGGGTEAFF. CDR3 in DNA: TGTGCCATCAGTGGGGCCCGGGGGGGAGGCACTGAAGCTTTCTTT. The chain carries TRBV10-3 and TRBJ1-1; D possibly corresponds to TRBD1 (5 bases). Trimming removed 4 bases from V and 4 bases from J, with 16 bases in between. This CDR3 is built from 15 residues. Per the germline V gene, CDR1 is ENHRY and CDR2 is SYGVKD.

The J gene is TRBJ1-6, the V gene TRBV10-1, with TRBD1 identical over 7 bases. The V and J ends lost 7 bases and 6 bases, in that order; junction bases with no gene match: 3. Germline CDR1 and CDR2: WNHNN and SYGVQD (reference sequence). This CDR3 comprises 13 residues. This CDR3 reads CASNTGVNSPLHF. The CDR3 DNA reads TGCGCCAGCAATACAGGGGTTAATTCACCCCTCCACTTT.

CDR3 amino acids: CASSQGGQPQHF. The CDR3 coding sequence is TGTGCCAGCTCACAGGGTGGTCAGCCCCAGCATTTT. The chain couples TRBV2 to TRBJ1-5; tentatively, D is TRBD1 (6 bases). The CDR3 is made up of 12 amino acids. The germline V and J ends were trimmed by 8 bases and 6 bases, with 11 bases remaining between them. Per germline, CDR1 SNHLY and CDR2 FYNNEI.

This clone appeared a few times. The rearrangement links TRBV6-2 or TRBV6-3 to TRBJ1-2; tentatively, D is TRBD1 (6 bases). Germline values: CDR1 MNHEY, CDR2 SVGEGT. The CDR3 contains 14 residues. The germline V and J ends were trimmed by 5 bases and 1 base, with 11 bases remaining between them. Here the CDR3 reads CASSRTANNYGYTF. The CDR3 coding sequence is TGTGCCAGCAGTCGGACAGCTAATAACTATGGCTACACCTTC.

This chain uses TRBV12-3 or TRBV12-4 with TRBJ2-7; D is perhaps TRBD1 (5 bases). With 2 bases removed from V and 6 bases from J, the gap between germline ends came to 11 bases. There are 13 residues in the CDR3. CDR3 in amino acids: CASSLSGSGEQYF. The CDR3, as DNA: TGTGCCAGCAGTTTATCAGGGTCGGGCGAGCAGTACTTC.

This clone has just one count. The chain couples TRBV7-9 to TRBJ2-1; TRBD2 aligns across 9 bases. CDR3 length equals 14 residues. CDR1 SEHNR and CDR2 FQNEAQ come from the germline V gene (reference sequence). With V trimmed by 3 bases and J by 3 bases, 0 bases remained unmatched. CDR3: CASSFSGSYNEQFF. The CDR3 bases are TGTGCCAGCAGCTTTAGCGGGAGCTACAATGAGCAGTTCTTC.

The V gene is TRBV9, the J gene TRBJ1-1; D call uncertain. Germline V CDR1 and CDR2: SGDLS, YYNGEE. The CDR3 extends over 14 amino acids. V was cut by 0 bases and J by 6 bases, with 12 bases left in between. The CDR3 coding sequence is TGTGCCAGCAGCGTAGTTTCGGGGTATGCTGAAGCTTTCTTT. This codes for CASSVVSGYAEAFF.

The gene calls are TRBV19 and TRBJ1-1; no definite D call. There are 13 residues in the CDR3. Trimming stripped 5 bases from V and 4 bases from J, with 11 bases between. Germline CDR1 is LNHDA and CDR2 is SQIVND (reference sequence). The DNA for the CDR3 is TGTGCCAGTAGTGCTCACGGACTCACTGAAGCTTTCTTT. It codes for CASSAHGLTEAFF.

V gene TRBV5-4 combines with J gene TRBJ1-3; the match to TRBD1 covers 7 bases. The CDR3 has 16 amino acids. V lost 4 bases to trimming and J lost 0 bases; unmatched junction nucleotides: 7. Germline assignment: CDR1 SGHNT and CDR2 YYREEE (reference sequence). CDR3 bases: TGTGCCAGCAGCCCCGGACAGGTTGGCTCTGGAAACACCATATATTTT. Translation gives CASSPGQVGSGNTIYF. The full variable domain, in which reference TRBV5-4 and TRBJ1-3 provide the parts outside the CDR3, is ETGVTQSPTHLIKTRGQQVTLRCSSQSGHNTVSWYQQALGQGPQFIFQYYREEENGRGNFPPRFSGLQFPNYSSELNVNALELDDSALYLCASSPGQVGSGNTIYFGEGSWLTVV.

As DNA, the CDR3 is TGTGCCAGTAGCCGTGGGACGGAGTATAATTCACCCCTCCACTTT. Translation gives CASSRGTEYNSPLHF. The chain carries TRBV19 and TRBJ1-6; weak D call: TRBD1 (5 bases). Germline CDR1 is LNHDA and CDR2 is SQIVND (reference sequence). The CDR3 is 15 amino acids. The V and J ends lost 6 bases and 4 bases respectively, with 13 bases between them.

The CDR3 protein is CASSFKRVDEQFF. CDR3 bases: TGTGCCAGCAGCTTTAAACGGGTGGATGAGCAGTTCTTC. The V gene is TRBV7-9, the J gene TRBJ2-1; D is unresolved. V gave up 3 bases and J gave up 8 bases, with 11 bases separating them. CDR1 is SEHNR and CDR2 is FQNEAQ in the germline V gene (reference sequence). The CDR3 length is 13 residues.

The chain recombines TRBV24-1 with TRBJ2-2; 8 nucleotides match TRBD1. V trimming: 5 bases; J trimming: 4 bases; junction bases outside the gene matches: 8. This CDR3 contains 16 residues. Germline V gives CDR1 KGHDR, CDR2 SFDVKD. Written as DNA, the CDR3 is TGTGCCACCAGTGCCAACGACAGGGGCGTCACCGGGGAGCTGTTTTTT. This gives the protein CATSANDRGVTGELFF.

J is TRBJ2-7 and V is TRBV11-2; 7 nucleotides line up with TRBD2. The CDR3 spans 14 residues. Germline V lookup: CDR1 SGHAT, CDR2 FQNNGV. Trimming at V came to 5 bases and at J to 2 bases, leaving 6 bases not matched to a gene. The CDR3 here is CASSDPGTTYEQYF. The CDR3, as DNA: TGTGCCAGCAGCGATCCCGGGACTACCTACGAGCAGTACTTC. The full variable domain, with the rest looked up from reference TRBV11-2 and TRBJ2-7, is EAGVAQSPRYKIIEKRQSVAFWCNPISGHATLYWYQQILGQGPKLLIQFQNNGVVDDSQLPKDRFSAERLKGVDSTLKIQPAKLEDSAVYLCASSDPGTTYEQYFGPGTRLTVT.

The CDR3 protein is CASSLDRDNEQFF. The DNA of the CDR3 is TGTGCCAGCAGCTTAGACAGGGACAATGAGCAGTTCTTC. V usage is TRBV7-8 and J usage is TRBJ2-1; D may be TRBD1 (6 bases). Germline CDR1 reads SGHVS; CDR2 reads FQNEAQ. There are 13 residues in the CDR3. V was cut by 1 base and J by 5 bases, with 6 bases left in between. The full variable domain, in which reference TRBV7-8 and TRBJ2-1 provide the parts outside the CDR3, is GAGVSQSPRYKVAKRGQDVALRCDPISGHVSLFWYQQALGQGPEFLTYFQNEAQLDKSGLPSDRFFAERPEGSVSTLKIQRTQQEDSAVYLCASSLDRDNEQFFGPGTRLTVL.

V is TRBV29-1 and J is TRBJ1-2, with D unresolved. The V end was cut by 5 bases, the J end by 4 bases, with 17 bases between. This CDR3 has 14 residues. Germline assignment: CDR1 SQVTM and CDR2 ANQGSEA. The CDR3 sequence is CSVKPSQTFYGYTF. The CDR3 DNA reads as TGCAGCGTTAAACCCAGCCAAACCTTCTATGGCTACACCTTC.

This chain joins TRBV7-9 and TRBJ1-6; unclear D gene. V was cut by 5 bases and J by 7 bases, with 12 bases left in between. This CDR3 is 14 amino acids long. CDR1 and CDR2 from the germline V gene are SEHNR and FQNEAQ (reference sequence). This CDR3 is CASSVDGRNSPLHF. The DNA of the CDR3 is TGTGCCAGCAGCGTAGACGGAAGAAATTCACCCCTCCACTTT.

The chain carries TRBV9 and TRBJ2-1; TRBD1 agrees at 8 bases. The length of the CDR3 is 17 residues. Trimming took 0 bases from V and 4 from J; bases not matched to a gene: 9. Germline V CDR1 and CDR2: SGDLS, YYNGEE. CDR3 loop: CASSVGWGDRLYNEQFF. For the CDR3, the DNA is TGTGCCAGCAGCGTAGGGTGGGGGGACAGGCTTTACAATGAGCAGTTCTTC.

V gene TRBV21-1 combines with J gene TRBJ2-5; TRBD2, the D gene given by the table, was not confirmed from the DNA. TRBV21-1 is tagged as a pseudogene. The CDR3 runs 13 residues. The chain's CDR3 is CASSPDYGETQYF. The CDR3 bases are TGTGCCAGCAGCCCGGACTACGGAGAGACCCAGTACTTC.

This sequence joins TRBV5-4 and TRBJ2-4, with 8 bases fitting TRBD2. V was clipped by 6 bases and J by 2 bases; unmatched bases: 10. Germline V CDR1 and CDR2: SGHNT, YYREEE (reference sequence). This CDR3 has 16 residues. Here the CDR3 DNA reads TGTGCCAGCAACCCGGGCGGGGGGTCAACCAAAAACATTCAGTACTTC. Amino acids: CASNPGGGSTKNIQYF.

This clone was seen a single time. The genes are TRBV4-3 and TRBJ1-1; maybe TRBD1 (6 bases). The V end lost 4 bases, the J end lost 7 bases, and 16 bases lay between the germline ends. Germline loops: CDR1 LGHNA, CDR2 YSLEER. The CDR3 covers 14 residues. The CDR3 DNA follows: TGCGCCAGCAGCCTCCAGGGAGGGGGGATTGAAGCTTTCTTT. The encoded protein is CASSLQGGGIEAFF.

The chain links TRBV7-9 to TRBJ1-1, with D unclear. The length of the CDR3 is 16 residues. Germline V gene lookup returns CDR1 SEHNR and CDR2 FQNEAQ (reference sequence). Trimming cost V 1 base and J 1 base, with 13 bases left between them. In DNA, the CDR3 is TGTGCCAGCAGCTTAGGACCATTGCAGAAGAACACTGAAGCTTTCTTT. It specifies CASSLGPLQKNTEAFF.

The chain recombines TRBV9 with TRBJ2-3; the match to TRBD2 covers 11 bases. Unmatched junction bases numbered 5, after V lost 0 bases and J lost 5 bases. Looked up from germline, CDR1 is SGDLS and CDR2 is YYNGEE. This CDR3 has 16 amino acids. The CDR3 here is CASSVGVAGGVDTQYF. CDR3 nucleotides: TGTGCCAGCAGCGTAGGAGTAGCGGGGGGGGTAGATACGCAGTATTTT. The full variable domain, rest sourced from reference TRBV9 and TRBJ2-3, is DSGVTQTPKHLITATGQRVTLRCSPRSGDLSVYWYQQSLDQGLQFLIQYYNGEERAKGNILERFSAQQFPDLHSELNLSSLELGDSALYFCASSVGVAGGVDTQYFGPGTRLTVL.

About this clone itself: Additional DNA sequences in this sample encode the identical CDR3. The rearrangement links TRBV19 to TRBJ1-4; D possibly corresponds to TRBD1 (6 bases). This CDR3 is built from 14 residues. Germline assignment: CDR1 LNHDA and CDR2 SQIVND (reference sequence). The germline V and J ends were trimmed by 7 bases and 0 bases, with 9 bases remaining between them. In DNA, the CDR3 is TGTGCCAGTACTCACAGGGCAACTAATGAAAAACTGTTTTTT. It yields the protein CASTHRATNEKLFF. Full variable domain (rest looked up from reference TRBV19 and TRBJ1-4): DGGITQSPKYLFRKEGQNVTLSCEQNLNHDAMYWYRQDPGQGLRLIYYSQIVNDFQKGDIAEGYSVSREKKESFPLTVTSAQKNPTAFYLCASTHRATNEKLFFGSGTQLSVL.

V gene TRBV7-2 combines with J gene TRBJ2-3, with 8 bases that match TRBD1. The V segment lost 2 bases and the J segment 3 bases; nucleotides outside the gene matches: 10. CDR1 is SGHTA and CDR2 is FQGNSA in the germline V gene. This CDR3 spans 17 amino acids. The CDR3 protein is CASSLIGTGPATDTQYF. CDR3 bases: TGTGCCAGCAGCTTAATCGGGACAGGACCGGCGACAGATACGCAGTATTTT. Variable domain in full (rest from reference TRBV7-2 and TRBJ2-3): GAGVSQSPSNKVTEKGKDVELRCDPISGHTALYWYRQSLGQGLEFLIYFQGNSAPDKSGLPSDRFSAERTGGSVSTLTIQRTQQEDSAVYLCASSLIGTGPATDTQYFGPGTRLTVL.

This clone was seen a handful of times. V is TRBV10-1 and J is TRBJ1-5, with D possibly TRBD1 on 5 matching bases. V dropped 8 bases and J dropped 2 bases, with 10 bases sitting between them. CDR1 and CDR2 (germline): WNHNN, SYGVQD (reference sequence). The CDR3 is made up of 13 amino acids. The CDR3 DNA reads as TGCGCCAGCCAGGGTTCGGGCAATCAGCCCCAGCATTTT. Encoded protein: CASQGSGNQPQHF.

The chain uses TRBV5-5 and TRBJ1-3; a possible D gene is TRBD1 (5 bases). CDR3 length: 15 residues. Trimming removed 4 bases at V and 2 bases at J, with 13 bases between. Germline CDR1 is SGHKS and CDR2 is YYEKEE (reference sequence). As DNA, the CDR3 is TGTGCCAGCAGCCCGAGCTGGGGGGCTGGAAACACCATATATTTT. Encoded protein: CASSPSWGAGNTIYF. Drawing the rest from reference TRBV5-5 and TRBJ1-3, the complete variable domain is DAGVTQSPTHLIKTRGQQVTLRCSPISGHKSVSWYQQVLGQGPQFIFQYYEKEERGRGNFPDRFSARQFPNYSSELNVNALLLGDSALYLCASSPSWGAGNTIYFGEGSWLTVV.